This T cell receptor beta chain is from a study of T cell repertoires in cytomegalovirus infection. CDR1 MGHRA and CDR2 YSYEKL come from the germline V gene. CDR3 length: 15 amino acids. The ends were cut back, 3 bases at V and 0 bases at J, with 9 bases in the middle. TCRdb recomputed calls from the reads with MiXCR, one row per CDR3 protein. The sample carries hundreds of thousands of distinct CDR3 sequences, 30% to 35% recorded once. To note about this clonotype: The antigen remains unidentified.

The TCR comes from a human donor in good health (CMV status not recorded). Some clones in this sample may be carry-over from other donors' samples. This chain uses TRBV4-1 with TRBJ2-1; D not resolved. The sample in question was cultured CD8+ T cells from PBMCs, obtained from culture after CMV antigen stimulation. As DNA, the CDR3 is TGCGCCAGCAGCCAGGCCATCGTCTCCTACAATGAGCAGTTCTTC. Its translation is CASSQAIVSYNEQFF.